This T cell receptor (beta chain) is drawn from a study of blood T cell repertoires in COVID-19. Study overall: Collection of acute and convalescent COVID-19 samples took place in the United States, Italy and Spain. The analysed material was cDNA or gDNA that came from T cells, B-cell-depleted T cells, or PBMCs.

Generated by immunoSEQ multiplex PCR, the TCRdb table keeps only in-frame clones and is missing some. The sample consists of over 65,000 clones, about 93% of them appearing once. CDR3 length equals 15 residues. V was pared by 2 bases and J by 4 bases, with 4 bases of the junction left unmatched. From germline, CDR1 is SGHDN and CDR2 FVKESK. The chain carries TRBV14 and TRBJ2-2; 7 bases line up with TRBD1. Sequenced material: peripheral blood. The TCR sequence derives from a human donor in a cohort sampled during active COVID-19. CDR3 DNA sequence: TGTGCCAGCAGCCAACATGGGACAGCCACCGGGGAGCTGTTTTTT. This translates into CASSQHGTATGELFF.